The T cell receptor beta chain under discussion was sequenced for a study of T cells in Graves' hyperthyroidism and ophthalmopathy. CDR1 LGHDT and CDR2 YNNKEL come from the germline V gene (reference sequence). The CDR3 totals 16 residues. The J segment lost 5 bases and the V segment lost 1 base, leaving 6 bases of the junction unmatched. TCR beta CDR3 regions were amplified from RNA. An initial round of RT-PCR targeting the TCR CDR3 relied on the HTBI primer set. TCRdb analysed the multiplex PCR reads with MiXCR anew, one entry per CDR3 protein. Seen here are around 340,000 distinct CDR3 sequences, 16% observed once, and the top ten hold approximately 35%.

The sequence was obtained from a man between 25 and 39 years old with Graves' hyperthyroidism. This sequence joins TRBV3-1 and TRBJ1-4; 8 positions match TRBD1. Sequencing used blood. The DNA for the CDR3 is TGTGCCAGCAGCCAAGTAGTAGGACAGGGAAATGAAAAACTGTTTTTT. Amino acids: CASSQVVGQGNEKLFF.